The TCR beta chain described here comes from a study of OX40 agonist ivuxolimab in advanced cancers. Turning to the study itself: Dose-escalation patients had hepatocellular carcinoma, melanoma, renal cell or head and neck cancer. Study outcomes and limitations: Some nonresponders also had low normalized T-cell clonal expansion.

Details on this clone: Antigen unknown.

Measured with immunoSEQ multiplex PCR; TCRdb has only the in-frame clones, and not every one. The sample yields some 100,000 clones, roughly 90% seen once. This CDR3 spans 15 amino acids. The junction had 8 bases not matched to a gene; V was cut back by 5 bases and J by 6 bases. Germline V CDR1 and CDR2: SGHVS, FNYEAQ. The source of this sequence is an adult with an advanced solid tumor such as melanoma, head and neck, liver or kidney cancer. Sequenced material: CD4+ or CD8+ T cells sorted from blood, taken in a trial of the OX40 agonist ivuxolimab. The chain uses TRBV7-6 and TRBJ2-2; 8 bases match TRBD2. The chain's CDR3 is CASSARDGGAGELFF. CDR3 coding DNA: TGTGCCAGCAGCGCCCGGGACGGGGGGGCCGGGGAGCTGTTTTTT.